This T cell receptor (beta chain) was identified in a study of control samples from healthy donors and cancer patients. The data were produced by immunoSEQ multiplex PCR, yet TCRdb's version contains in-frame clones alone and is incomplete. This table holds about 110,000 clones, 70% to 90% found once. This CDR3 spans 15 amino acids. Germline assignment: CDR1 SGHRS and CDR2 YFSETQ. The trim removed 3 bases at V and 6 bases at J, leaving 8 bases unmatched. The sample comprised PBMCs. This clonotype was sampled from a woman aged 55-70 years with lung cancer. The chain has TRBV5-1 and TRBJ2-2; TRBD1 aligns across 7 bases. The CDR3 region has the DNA TGCGCCAGCAGCTGGGACAGTGGTGGATCCGGGGAGCTGTTTTTT. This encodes CASSWDSGGSGELFF. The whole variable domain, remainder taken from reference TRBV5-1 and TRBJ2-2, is KAGVTQTPRYLIKTRGQQVTLSCSPISGHRSVSWYQQTPGQGLQFLFEYFSETQRNKGNFPGRFSGRQFSNSRSEMNVSTLELGDSALYLCASSWDSGGSGELFFGEGSRLTVL.